Here is one TCR beta chain with its context. Its antigen is not identified. The CDR3 is 14 amino acids. This sample is drawn from a study of graft-versus-host responses after intestinal transplantation. The overall study: Every recipient had anti-thymocyte globulin induction and two to three years of tacrolimus plus steroids.

Sequencing used immunoSEQ multiplex PCR; TCRdb keeps in-frame clones, though not all of them. The sample carries around 100,000 clones, less than 90% recorded once. Findings and caveats of the study: Early after transplant, HvG clones declined as circulating GvH clones peaked. GvH clones occurred in recipient marrow; some first appeared in ileum or blood. Those patients showing graft-donor T cell macrochimerism displayed high graft-versus-host to host-versus-graft clonal ratios in allografts.

The chain joins TRBV21-1 to TRBJ1-6; TRBD1, as called in the table, went unchecked against the DNA. TRBV21-1 is designated a pseudogene. The sample in question was unstimulated CD4+ T cells sorted from spleen or lymph node cells, obtained before transplant. This sequence originates from a human donor who was the organ donor for an intestinal transplant. CDR3 in DNA: TGTGCCAGCAGCAATACAGGGGTCCGGTCACCCCTCCACTTT. Translating it yields CASSNTGVRSPLHF.